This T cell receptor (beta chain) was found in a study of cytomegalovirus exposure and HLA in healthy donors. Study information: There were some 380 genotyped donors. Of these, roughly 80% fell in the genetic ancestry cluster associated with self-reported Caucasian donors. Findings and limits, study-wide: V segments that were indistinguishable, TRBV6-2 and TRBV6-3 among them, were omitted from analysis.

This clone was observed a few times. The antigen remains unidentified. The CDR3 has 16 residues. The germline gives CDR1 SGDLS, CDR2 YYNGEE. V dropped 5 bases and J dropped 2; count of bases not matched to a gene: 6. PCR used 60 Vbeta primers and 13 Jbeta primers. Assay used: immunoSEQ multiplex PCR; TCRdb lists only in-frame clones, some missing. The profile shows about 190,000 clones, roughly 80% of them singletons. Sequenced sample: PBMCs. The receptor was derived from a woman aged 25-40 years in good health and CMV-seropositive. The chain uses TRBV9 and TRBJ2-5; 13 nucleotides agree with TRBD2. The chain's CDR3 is CASSKMGLAGQETQYF. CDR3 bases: TGTGCCAGCAGTAAGATGGGACTAGCGGGACAAGAGACCCAGTACTTC. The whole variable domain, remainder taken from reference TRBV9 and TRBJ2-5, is DSGVTQTPKHLITATGQRVTLRCSPRSGDLSVYWYQQSLDQGLQFLIQYYNGEERAKGNILERFSAQQFPDLHSELNLSSLELGDSALYFCASSKMGLAGQETQYFGPGTRLLVL.